Reported below is one T cell receptor beta chain. The length of the CDR3 is 15 residues. V shed 2 bases and J 10 bases; nucleotides not matched to a gene: 8. The V gene's germline CDR1 is MNHEY and CDR2 SMNVEV (reference sequence). The data were obtained in a study of blood T cell repertoires in COVID-19. For the study at large: T cells, B-cell-depleted T cells, or PBMCs supplied cDNA or gDNA.

Using immunoSEQ multiplex PCR, the repertoire was profiled, and TCRdb retains in-frame clones only, with some absent. The table lists 250,000 to 300,000 clones, roughly 90% of them singletons, with about 1.1% in the top ten. This clonotype was obtained from a woman aged 25-40 years who had recovered from COVID-19. Sequenced: PBMCs or T cells enriched from blood (not recorded which). The V and J genes are TRBV27 and TRBJ1-6; 7 positions match TRBD1. CDR3 amino acids: CASSLEGAGESPLHF. Written as DNA, the CDR3 is TGTGCCAGCAGTTTAGAGGGGGCTGGGGAATCACCCCTCCACTTT.